This entry is about one TCR beta chain. Its antigen is unidentified. Use of 60 Vbeta and 13 Jbeta primers characterized the PCR. TCRdb's table, derived via immunoSEQ multiplex PCR, lists solely in-frame clones and lacks some. This table has 130,000 or so clones, 8.5% to 9% appearing once. This entry belongs to a study of cytomegalovirus exposure and HLA in healthy donors. Whole-study findings and limits: Accurate predictions that matched the HLA-A and HLA-B alleles of most subjects were reportedly made from TCR beta sequences. A later analysis by the authors found several of the most significant clusters apparently linked to common viral pathogens. For most TCR beta V segments, an earlier analysis put the productive rate at about 87% or about 30% of the time.

The sequenced sample was PBMCs. This sequence originates from a middle-aged woman in good health and CMV-seropositive.

CDR3 sequence (DNA): TGCGCCAGCGGTGGGGCAGCGAACACTGAAGCTTTCTTT. The encoded protein is CASGGAANTEAFF. This chain joins TRBV5-1 and TRBJ1-1; possible D gene TRBD1, 5 bases. The CDR3 contains 13 residues. Germline V gene sequence: CDR1 SGHRS, CDR2 YFSETQ. Trimming took off 7 bases at V and 1 base at J, with 11 bases between the two ends.